The clone carrying this T cell receptor (beta chain) was seen a single time. J was trimmed by 9 bases and V by 2 bases; bases with no gene match: 7. This CDR3 region has 14 residues. The germline V gene has CDR1 LNHDA and CDR2 SQIVND (reference sequence). How the authors handled the data: Nucleated cell counts were estimated from reference gene primer amplification. Using immunoSEQ multiplex PCR, the repertoire was profiled, and TCRdb retains in-frame clones only, with some absent. D and trimming come from the DNA, and the V and J calls and clone size come from that table. The sample includes 130,000 to 150,000 clones, over 85% of them seen just once. This specimen comes from a study of blood T cell repertoires in COVID-19. Study information: There were acute and convalescent COVID-19 samples, and they came from the United States, Italy and Spain. PBMCs, B-cell-depleted T cells, or T cells were the source of the cDNA or gDNA that made up the material.

The chain joins TRBV19 to TRBJ2-4; TRBD2 matches 7 bases. The sequence was obtained from a human donor in a cohort sampled during active COVID-19. Sequenced: peripheral blood. CDR3 region: CASSIWGGSVIQYF. The CDR3 nucleotides read TGTGCCAGTAGTATATGGGGCGGGAGCGTCATTCAGTACTTC.